This paragraph covers one TCR beta chain sequence. The sample belongs to a study of OX40 agonist ivuxolimab in advanced cancers. This table comes from immunoSEQ multiplex PCR, and its TCRdb copy is limited to in-frame clones, with some not included. The sample has roughly 75,000 clones; around 87% are singletons. The CDR3 length is 13 residues. V was pared by 2 bases and J by 5 bases, with 9 bases between. Germline CDR1 and CDR2: MNHEY and SVGAGI. The receptor's source is an adult with an advanced solid tumor such as melanoma, head and neck, liver or kidney cancer. This chain joins TRBV6-5 and TRBJ2-5, with TRBD2 as a possible D gene (6 bases). Sequencing used CD4+ or CD8+ T cells sorted from blood, obtained in a trial of the OX40 agonist ivuxolimab. In nucleotides, the CDR3 is TGTGCCAGCAGTTACGGGGGGTATGAGACCCAGTACTTC. Encoded protein: CASSYGGYETQYF.